This T cell receptor (beta chain) appears in the sequencing data of a study of blood T cell repertoires in COVID-19 (dated by TCRdb to between 2020 and 2021). Broadly, across the study: The collaborator samples originated in the United States, Italy and Spain and spanned the acute and convalescent phases of COVID-19. A de-identified subject ID, COVID-19 status, age in years and sex were almost always included in the sample metadata. The material from the prospective study consisted of cDNA or gDNA derived from T cells, B-cell-depleted T cells, or PBMCs. A freely available public database, intended as a resource for researchers studying the immune response to SARS-CoV-2, is where the repertoires were released. Where available, HLA class I and class II types were taken from metadata supplied by the sample provider and were not determined by assay-based typing. The dataset comprised deeply sampled blood TCRbeta repertoires from subjects exposed to, actively infected with, or recovered from COVID-19. The samples were drawn from two sources: the first 160 participants of the ongoing ImmuneRACE study, and about 1,300 subjects contributed by 6 global collaborators. Findings and caveats that apply to the study as a whole: The quantity of clinical and demographic metadata differed by source and by participant and was supplied without curation.

TCRbeta CDR3 regions were amplified from genomic DNA using the immunoSEQ Assay, a bias-controlled multiplex PCR. The paper's processing steps were these. The number of nucleated cells in each sample was estimated by amplification of reference gene primers within the assay. Sequence reads were collapsed and filtered to measure the absolute abundance of every unique TCRbeta CDR3 rearrangement. For each sample, productive Simpson clonality was calculated as the square root of Simpson's diversity index over productive rearrangements. Entries here come from immuneACCESS through TCRdb and include only in-frame sequences with V and J called. Some clones fail to appear in such tables; in the studies checked, an unresolved V gene covers under half of the shortfall, and the cause of the remainder is unknown. From that table come the V and J calls and clone size; the DNA was used to work out D and trimming. The sample records some 300,000 clones, 70% to 90% of which are singletons. The ten largest clones add up to approximately 1% of the sample.

Participants in the prospective study were aged roughly 18 to 95 years, lived in 20 to 25 United States geographic areas, and enrolled through a virtual design. Cohort assignment in the prospective study relied on participant-reported clinical history from a screening survey and a study questionnaire. For ImmuneRACE Cohort 3, a participant was defined as recovered based on two consecutive negative NP/OP PCR tests, clearance by a healthcare professional, or resolution of symptoms. Each participant in the prospective study had whole blood, serum and a nasopharyngeal or oropharyngeal swab collected by mobile phlebotomists. Participants in the prospective study had the option to provide additional blood draws and questionnaires over a roughly two-month period. Before DNA extraction, prospective study blood samples were shipped either frozen or at room temperature. Including the terminal cysteine and phenylalanine, the CDR3 comprises 14 residues. The read is trimmed to its CDR3 DNA, 42 bases read in frame from base 1. Based on the germline V gene, the CDR1 and CDR2 sequences are MDHEN and SYDVKM. V ends up 10 bases short and J 6 bases short, with an unmatched junction base count of 9.

Details on this clone: This receptor's antigen is unknown. Base qualities were left out, and no much larger clone turns up one base away.

The chain joins TRBV28 to TRBJ2-2, with 9 junctional bases fitting TRBD1. The sequenced sample consisted of PBMCs or T cells enriched from blood (not recorded which). This TCR was sampled from a woman in her twenties or thirties who had recovered from COVID-19. The DNA sequence reads TGTGCCACCCTCCGGGACAGGGCGGCCGGGGAGCTGTTTTTT. The encoded protein is CATLRDRAAGELFF.